This T cell receptor beta chain was recovered during a study of T cells after yellow fever vaccination. Study findings and constraints: Within FACS-sorted repertoires, abundant clonotypes contaminating from the bulk population could be present. At around 96% for CD4 and about 91% for CD8, most primary-vaccination clones showed up again after the booster. Some clonotypes, a small share, were shared between CD4 and CD8 compartments.

The V end was cut by 6 bases, the J end by 1 base, with 6 bases between. The CDR3 has 11 amino acids. Looked up from germline, CDR1 is DFQATT and CDR2 is SNEGSKA (reference sequence). With regard to this clonotype: Antigen unknown.

Template-switching 5'RACE yielded the TCR cDNA; a universal primer site and UMIs were added in the process. One entry per CDR3 protein results from TCRdb running MiXCR on the 5' RACE reads. The sample holds some 400,000 distinct CDR3 sequences, roughly 6.1% seen once. The chain links TRBV20-1 to TRBJ2-5, with D uncertain. The sample was PBMCs, taken 5 days after the yellow fever booster vaccination. This clonotype was sampled from a young man who received the YFV17D yellow fever vaccine. The CDR3 loop is CSADFQETQYF. DNA for the CDR3: TGCAGTGCAGACTTCCAAGAGACCCAGTACTTC.